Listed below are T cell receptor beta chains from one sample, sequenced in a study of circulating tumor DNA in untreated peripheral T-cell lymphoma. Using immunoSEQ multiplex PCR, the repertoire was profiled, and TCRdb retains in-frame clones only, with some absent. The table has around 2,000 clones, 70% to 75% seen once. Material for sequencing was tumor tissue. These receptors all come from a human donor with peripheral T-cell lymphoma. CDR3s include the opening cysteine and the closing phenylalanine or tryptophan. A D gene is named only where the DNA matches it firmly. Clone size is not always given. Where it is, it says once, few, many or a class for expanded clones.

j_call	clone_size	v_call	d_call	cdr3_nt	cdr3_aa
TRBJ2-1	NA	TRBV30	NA	TGTGCCTGGAGGCTAGGCGGCGGTGAGCAGTTCTTC	CAWRLGGGEQFF
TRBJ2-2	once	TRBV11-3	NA	TGTGCCAGCAGCGACGGAGCGAACACCGGGGAGCTGTTTTTT	CASSDGANTGELFF
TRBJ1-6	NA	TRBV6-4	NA	TGTGCCAGCAGTTCTCCAAGGACGGGCAATTCACCCCTCCACTTT	CASSSPRTGNSPLHF
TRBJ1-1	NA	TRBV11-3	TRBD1	TGTGCCAGCAGCCAAGGACAGGGGTTGGACACTGAAGCTTTCTTT	CASSQGQGLDTEAFF
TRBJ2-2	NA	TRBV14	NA	TGTGCCAGCAGTCGAGGGTTCCCCGAGGAGCTGTTTTTT	CASSRGFPEELFF
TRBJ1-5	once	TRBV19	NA	TGTGCCAGTAGTATTGGAAATCAGCCCCAGCATTTT	CASSIGNQPQHF
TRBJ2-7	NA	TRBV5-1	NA	TGCGCCAGCAGCTTGGCCCAGGGGCTCTCCTACGAGCAGTACTTC	CASSLAQGLSYEQYF
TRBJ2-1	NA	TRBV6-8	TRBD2	TGTGCCAGCAGTTACGGCCCTAGGGCGGGAGTCAACAATGAGCAGTTCTTC	CASSYGPRAGVNNEQFF
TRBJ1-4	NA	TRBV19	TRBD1	TGTGCCAGTAGTATTTGGACAGGGAATGAAAAACTGTTTTTT	CASSIWTGNEKLFF
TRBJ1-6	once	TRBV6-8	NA	TGTGCCAGCAGTGACGCGGGGTCACATTCACCCCTCCACTTT	CASSDAGSHSPLHF
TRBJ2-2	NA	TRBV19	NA	TGTGCCAGTAATAGAGGAGGAGGAGGCGGGGAGCTGTTTTTT	CASNRGGGGGELFF
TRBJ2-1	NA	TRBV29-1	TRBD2	TGCAGCGTCCAGGATAGCGGGAGCTCCTACAATGAGCAGTTCTTC	CSVQDSGSSYNEQFF
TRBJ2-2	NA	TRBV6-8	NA	TGTGCCAGCACCCATACCAGAAGAGATGGCGGGGAGCTGTTTTTT	CASTHTRRDGGELFF
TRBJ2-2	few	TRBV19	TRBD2	TGTGCCAGTAGTAGCGGGAGCGACACCGGGGAGCTGTTTTTT	CASSSGSDTGELFF
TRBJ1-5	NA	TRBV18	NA	TGTGCCAGCTCACCAAGGGGACAGCCCCAGCATTTT	CASSPRGQPQHF
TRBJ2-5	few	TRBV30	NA	TGTGCCTGTCGAGGGAGCCAAGAGACCCAGTACTTC	CACRGSQETQYF
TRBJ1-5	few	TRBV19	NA	TGTGCCAGTAGTATAGTCGGGGAAGGGTATAATCAGCCCCAGCATTTT	CASSIVGEGYNQPQHF
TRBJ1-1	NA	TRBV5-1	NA	TGCGCCAGCAGCTTGGATCTCAGTGACACTGAAGCTTTCTTT	CASSLDLSDTEAFF
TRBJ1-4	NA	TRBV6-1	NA	TGTGCCAGCAGTGAAGGGCAGGGACCTCCGGGCTATGAAAAACTGTTTTTT	CASSEGQGPPGYEKLFF
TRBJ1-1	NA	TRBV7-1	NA	TGTGCCAGCAGCTTAGACAGAATGAACACTGAAGCTTTCTTT	CASSLDRMNTEAFF
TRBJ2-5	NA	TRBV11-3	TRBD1	TGTGCCAGCAGCTTGGCAGGGGGTCATGGAGAGACCCAGTACTTC	CASSLAGGHGETQYF
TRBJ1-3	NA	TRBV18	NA	TGTGCCAGCTCACTTCAACACGAGAGCTTTGGAAACACCATATATTTT	CASSLQHESFGNTIYF
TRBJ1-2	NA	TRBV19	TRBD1	TGTGCCAGTCAACAGGGGTACTATGGCTACACCTTC	CASQQGYYGYTF
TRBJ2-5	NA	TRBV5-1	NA	TGCGCCAGCAGGTTAACAGTAAATAAAGAGACCCAATACTTC	CASRLTVNKETQYF
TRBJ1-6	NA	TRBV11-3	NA	TGTGCCAGCAGCCTGGGACGGAATAATTCACCCCTCCACTTT	CASSLGRNNSPLHF
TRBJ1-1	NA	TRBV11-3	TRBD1	TGTGCCAGCAGCCCAGGACAGGGTTTCTACACTGAAGCTTTCTTT	CASSPGQGFYTEAFF
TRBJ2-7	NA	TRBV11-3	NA	TGTGCCAGCAGCGCACGGGTCTCAGATTCCTACGAGCAGTACTTC	CASSARVSDSYEQYF
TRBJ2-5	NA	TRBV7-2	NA	TGTGCCAGCAGCCTGGGGTACCAAGAGACCCAGTACTTC	CASSLGYQETQYF
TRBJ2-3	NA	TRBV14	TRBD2	TGTGCCAGCAGCCAAGGGACTAGCGGGACCAACACAGATACGCAGTATTTT	CASSQGTSGTNTDTQYF
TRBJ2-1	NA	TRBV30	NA	TGTGCCTGGATGTGGACAGCCAACAATGAGCAGTTCTTC	CAWMWTANNEQFF
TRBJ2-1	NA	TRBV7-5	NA	NA	CASSLVASGSSEQFF
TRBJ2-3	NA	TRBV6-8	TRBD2	TGTGCCAGCAGTGCCCTAGCGGGGGGGGGCACAGATACGCAGTATTTT	CASSALAGGGTDTQYF
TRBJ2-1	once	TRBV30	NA	TGTGCCTGTCCCCGCCCGAACTACAATGAGCAGTTCTTC	CACPRPNYNEQFF
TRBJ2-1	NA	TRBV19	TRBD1	TGTGCCAGTAGTCCCCCTCCGGGACAGGACTACAATGAGCAGTTCTTC	CASSPPPGQDYNEQFF
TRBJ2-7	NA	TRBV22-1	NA	TGTGCCAGCAGTTTATTAACCGGGACAGGGGCTGGCGAGCAGTACTTC	CASSLLTGTGAGEQYF
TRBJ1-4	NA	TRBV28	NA	TGTGCCAGCAGCCGATCAGGGGTGCTTAATGAAAAACTGTTTTTT	CASSRSGVLNEKLFF
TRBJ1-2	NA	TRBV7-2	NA	TGTGCCAGCAGCTATACGGGGATGGGCGGCTACACCTTC	CASSYTGMGGYTF
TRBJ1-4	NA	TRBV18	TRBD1	TGTGCCAGCTCACCACAGGGGGCGCTTTCTAATGAAAAACTGTTTTTT	CASSPQGALSNEKLFF
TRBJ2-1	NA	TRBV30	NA	TGTGCCTGGATGATGGAGCCCGCGACGGAGCAGTTCTTC	CAWMMEPATEQFF
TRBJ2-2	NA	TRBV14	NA	TGTGCCAGCAGCCAAGATTGGGACGGGGAGCTGTTTTTT	CASSQDWDGELFF
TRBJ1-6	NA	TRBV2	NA	TGTGCCAGCAGTGAAGCGGTGGAGATTTCACCCCTCCACTTT	CASSEAVEISPLHF
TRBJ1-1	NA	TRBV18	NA	TGTGCCAGCTCATCGACTCAGGGGTTACAGGGACTGGAGATGAACACTGAAGCTTTCTTT	CASSSTQGLQGLEMNTEAFF
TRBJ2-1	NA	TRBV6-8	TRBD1	TGTGCCAGCAAGCTGACAGGGGGTGCGGATGAGCAGTTCTTC	CASKLTGGADEQFF
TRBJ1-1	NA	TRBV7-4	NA	TGTGCCAGTCATGGGGGGAGGAACACTGAAGCTTTCTTT	CASHGGRNTEAFF